This is a list of T cell receptor beta chains from one sample in a study of early T cells in non-severe SARS-CoV-2 infection. TCRdb recomputed calls from the 5' RACE reads with MiXCR, one row per CDR3 protein. In the table there are around 55,000 distinct CDR3 sequences, around 12% of which are singletons. The specimen sequenced was whole blood. The receptors were gathered from an adult who was a healthcare worker with PCR-confirmed SARS-CoV-2 infection or an uninfected control (not recorded which). CDR3s include the opening cysteine and the closing phenylalanine or tryptophan. Each record gives: clone size, D gene, J gene, CDR3 length, V gene, CDR3 protein, CDR3 DNA. A D gene is named only where the DNA matches it firmly. Not all rows give a size; the values are once, few, many and, for expanded clones, a class.

clone_size: -
d_call: -
j_call: TRBJ2-7
cdr3_length: 14
v_call: TRBV28
cdr3_aa: CASSLSGHIYEQYF
cdr3_nt: TGTGCCAGCAGTTTATCGGGCCATATCTACGAGCAGTACTTC

clone_size: few
d_call: -
j_call: TRBJ1-2
cdr3_length: 13
v_call: TRBV6-1
cdr3_aa: CASSSGVSYGYTF
cdr3_nt: TGTGCCAGCAGTTCTGGGGTGTCCTATGGCTACACCTTC

clone_size: few
d_call: -
j_call: TRBJ2-1
cdr3_length: 18
v_call: TRBV20-1
cdr3_aa: CSARLTKRGTLGHNEQFF
cdr3_nt: TGCAGTGCTAGGCTCACGAAGAGGGGAACCCTGGGGCACAATGAGCAGTTCTTC

clone_size: many
d_call: -
j_call: TRBJ1-2
cdr3_length: 13
v_call: TRBV3-1
cdr3_aa: CASSQGRDYGYTF
cdr3_nt: TGTGCCAGCAGCCAAGGACGGGACTATGGCTACACCTTC

clone_size: many
d_call: TRBD1
j_call: TRBJ1-1
cdr3_length: 13
v_call: TRBV20-1
cdr3_aa: CSAGRGPGTEAFF
cdr3_nt: TGCAGTGCTGGAAGGGGGCCGGGCACTGAAGCTTTCTTT

clone_size: few
d_call: -
j_call: TRBJ1-2
cdr3_length: 14
v_call: TRBV19
cdr3_aa: CASSPDDLNYGYTF
cdr3_nt: TGTGCCAGTAGTCCAGACGACCTGAACTATGGCTACACCTTC

clone_size: -
d_call: -
j_call: TRBJ2-3
cdr3_length: 16
v_call: TRBV2
cdr3_aa: CASSEDGGLSTDTQYF
cdr3_nt: TGTGCCAGCAGTGAAGACGGGGGACTTAGCACAGATACGCAGTATTTT

clone_size: -
d_call: -
j_call: TRBJ2-3
cdr3_length: 16
v_call: TRBV5-1
cdr3_aa: CASSRGIATSTDTQYF
cdr3_nt: TGCGCCAGCAGCCGGGGAATAGCGACTAGCACAGATACGCAGTATTTT

clone_size: few
d_call: -
j_call: TRBJ1-1
cdr3_length: 15
v_call: TRBV20-1
cdr3_aa: CSALLMIPMNTEAFF
cdr3_nt: TGCAGTGCCCTACTGATGATTCCCATGAACACTGAAGCTTTCTTT

clone_size: few
d_call: -
j_call: TRBJ2-1
cdr3_length: 15
v_call: TRBV7-2
cdr3_aa: CASTPPGAVYNEQFF
cdr3_nt: TGTGCCAGCACCCCCCCAGGCGCAGTCTACAATGAGCAGTTCTTC

clone_size: -
d_call: TRBD1
j_call: TRBJ1-5
cdr3_length: 13
v_call: TRBV2
cdr3_aa: CASSPIQGGPQHF
cdr3_nt: TGTGCCAGCAGCCCGATTCAGGGGGGGCCCCAGCATTTT

clone_size: many
d_call: -
j_call: TRBJ2-6
cdr3_length: 16
v_call: TRBV4-3
cdr3_aa: CASSQEPASGANVLTF
cdr3_nt: TGCGCCAGCAGCCAGGAGCCAGCCTCTGGGGCCAACGTCCTGACTTTC

clone_size: few
d_call: TRBD1
j_call: TRBJ1-2
cdr3_length: 15
v_call: TRBV7-9
cdr3_aa: CASSSTGTANYGYTF
cdr3_nt: TGTGCCAGCAGCTCGACAGGGACCGCTAACTATGGCTACACCTTC

clone_size: many
d_call: -
j_call: TRBJ1-2
cdr3_length: 13
v_call: TRBV12-3/TRBV12-4
cdr3_aa: CASSRQGRYGYTF
cdr3_nt: TGTGCCAGCAGTCGCCAGGGGCGGTATGGCTACACCTTC

clone_size: -
d_call: -
j_call: TRBJ1-4
cdr3_length: 11
v_call: TRBV20-1
cdr3_aa: CSFQFNEKLFF
cdr3_nt: TGCTCCTTCCAGTTTAATGAAAAACTGTTTTTT

clone_size: many
d_call: -
j_call: TRBJ1-4
cdr3_length: 11
v_call: TRBV30
cdr3_aa: CAWSGTEKLFF
cdr3_nt: TGTGCCTGGAGTGGAACTGAAAAACTGTTTTTT

clone_size: few
d_call: -
j_call: TRBJ2-1
cdr3_length: 15
v_call: TRBV7-2
cdr3_aa: CASSWGPSSYNEQFF
cdr3_nt: TGTGCCAGCAGCTGGGGGCCTAGCTCCTACAATGAGCAGTTCTTC

clone_size: few
d_call: -
j_call: TRBJ2-3
cdr3_length: 18
v_call: TRBV7-7
cdr3_aa: CASSLGRLSGRSTDTQYF
cdr3_nt: TGTGCTAGCAGCTTAGGCCGACTGAGCGGACGAAGCACAGATACGCAGTATTTT

clone_size: many
d_call: -
j_call: TRBJ2-3
cdr3_length: 15
v_call: TRBV4-3
cdr3_aa: CASSPGAGQTDTQYF
cdr3_nt: TGCGCCAGCAGCCCCGGCGCGGGACAGACAGATACGCAGTATTTT

clone_size: few
d_call: -
j_call: TRBJ2-5
cdr3_length: 14
v_call: TRBV20-1
cdr3_aa: CSATSGPLAETQYF
cdr3_nt: TGCAGTGCTACATCGGGACCCCTGGCGGAGACCCAGTACTTC

clone_size: few
d_call: TRBD1
j_call: TRBJ2-3
cdr3_length: 12
v_call: TRBV29-1
cdr3_aa: CSLTGATDTQYF
cdr3_nt: TGCAGCCTTACAGGGGCCACAGATACGCAGTATTTT

clone_size: few
d_call: -
j_call: TRBJ1-6
cdr3_length: 16
v_call: TRBV3-1
cdr3_aa: CASSPLTGLTNSPLHF
cdr3_nt: TGTGCCAGCAGCCCTCTAACCGGACTGACGAATTCACCCCTCCACTTT

clone_size: few
d_call: TRBD1
j_call: TRBJ2-5
cdr3_length: 13
v_call: TRBV30
cdr3_aa: CAWTRTGTETQYF
cdr3_nt: TGTGCCTGGACAAGGACAGGGACCGAGACCCAGTACTTC

clone_size: few
d_call: -
j_call: TRBJ1-1
cdr3_length: 13
v_call: TRBV10-3
cdr3_aa: CAISKQVNTEAFF
cdr3_nt: TGTGCCATCAGTAAACAGGTGAACACTGAAGCTTTCTTT

clone_size: -
d_call: -
j_call: TRBJ2-3
cdr3_length: 14
v_call: TRBV2
cdr3_aa: CASSLYTRTDTQYF
cdr3_nt: TGTGCCAGCAGTTTGTATACCCGCACAGATACGCAGTATTTT

clone_size: -
d_call: -
j_call: TRBJ2-1
cdr3_length: 17
v_call: TRBV19
cdr3_aa: CASSSRLVPSKYNEQFF
cdr3_nt: TGTGCCAGTAGTTCTCGCCTGGTTCCATCCAAATACAATGAGCAGTTCTTC

clone_size: -
d_call: -
j_call: TRBJ2-5
cdr3_length: 14
v_call: TRBV7-8
cdr3_aa: CASSRPGLGHTQYF
cdr3_nt: TGTGCCAGCAGCCGTCCGGGACTGGGCCATACCCAGTACTTC

clone_size: -
d_call: TRBD1
j_call: TRBJ2-2
cdr3_length: 14
v_call: TRBV2
cdr3_aa: CASRGTGMVGELFF
cdr3_nt: TGTGCCAGCAGAGGGACAGGGATGGTAGGGGAGCTGTTTTTT

clone_size: many
d_call: -
j_call: TRBJ2-1
cdr3_length: 16
v_call: TRBV27
cdr3_aa: CASSQNNWYSYNEQFF
cdr3_nt: TGTGCCAGCAGTCAAAACAACTGGTACTCCTACAATGAGCAGTTCTTC

clone_size: many
d_call: -
j_call: TRBJ2-1
cdr3_length: 14
v_call: TRBV7-2
cdr3_aa: CASSPLRRNHEQFF
cdr3_nt: TGTGCCAGCAGCCCCCTCCGCCGGAACCATGAGCAGTTCTTC

clone_size: -
d_call: -
j_call: TRBJ2-4
cdr3_length: 14
v_call: TRBV6-2/TRBV6-3
cdr3_aa: CASSFGGAKNIQYF
cdr3_nt: TGTGCCAGCAGTTTTGGGGGGGCCAAAAACATTCAGTACTTC

clone_size: many
d_call: -
j_call: TRBJ1-5
cdr3_length: 14
v_call: TRBV7-9
cdr3_aa: CASSYAGSNQPQHF
cdr3_nt: TGTGCCAGCAGCTATGCAGGTAGCAATCAGCCCCAGCATTTT

clone_size: -
d_call: TRBD1
j_call: TRBJ1-4
cdr3_length: 15
v_call: TRBV4-2
cdr3_aa: CASSQEGTGNEKLFF
cdr3_nt: TGTGCCAGCAGCCAAGAGGGGACAGGGAACGAAAAACTGTTTTTT

clone_size: few
d_call: TRBD1
j_call: TRBJ2-5
cdr3_length: 15
v_call: TRBV19
cdr3_aa: CASSIPGQGKETQYF
cdr3_nt: TGTGCCAGTAGTATACCAGGACAGGGGAAGGAGACCCAGTACTTC

clone_size: many
d_call: -
j_call: TRBJ2-4
cdr3_length: 11
v_call: TRBV11-1
cdr3_aa: CASSFRNIQYF
cdr3_nt: TGTGCCAGCAGCTTTCGGAACATTCAGTACTTC